This T cell receptor beta chain originates from a study of blood T cell repertoires in COVID-19. Study summary: COVID-19 samples from acute and convalescent phases originated in the United States, Italy and Spain.

The CDR3 sequence is 16 residues long. Trimming removed 0 bases from V and 6 bases from J; junction bases left unmatched: 10. The V gene's germline CDR1 is SGHRS and CDR2 YFSETQ. Assay: immunoSEQ multiplex PCR; the TCRdb copy retains only in-frame clones and omits some. The data show about 67,000 clones, around 88% seen once. This receptor was identified in an elderly woman with acute or convalescent COVID-19. The V gene is TRBV5-1, the J gene TRBJ2-3; the match to TRBD1 covers 7 bases. Material: peripheral blood. CDR3 coding DNA: TGCGCCAGCAGCTTGGGGGACAGAGAGGGGTCGGATACGCAGTATTTT. This encodes CASSLGDREGSDTQYF.